This TCR beta chain was retrieved from a study of shared clonotypes between healthy human individuals (dated by TCRdb to between 2020 and 2021). Regarding the research as a whole: The cohort included three men and a couple of women between 18 and 49 years of age. For each donor, CD4 naive and CD4 memory were each given three plates, CD8 naive was given two plates, and CD8 memory was given one plate. Blood TCR repertoires of a handful of healthy adults were deeply sequenced to estimate repertoire size and the extent of clonotype sharing between individuals. To increase sequencing depth and limit assay-specific biases, TCR repertoire library preparation and sequencing were carried out by different laboratories using diverse techniques. Leukapheresis yielded between about 0.85 and 10 billion PBMCs per donor.

Unmatched junction bases come to 8, with V trimmed by 5 bases and J by 2 bases. CDR1 is given as PRHDT and CDR2 as FYEKMQ, both from the germline V gene (reference sequence). The CDR3 has 16 amino acids, counting the end cysteine and phenylalanine. Only the CDR3 DNA is retained, 48 bases long and in frame from the first base. TCR CDR3 regions were amplified from genomic DNA by multiplex PCR using the deep immunoSEQ assay. Extracted genomic DNA from each cell subset was distributed evenly across all wells of several immunoSEQ 96-well plates, and each plate was treated as a replicate. For sorted subsets, each replicate PCR was loaded with about 0.2 ug genomic DNA, equivalent to 30,000 or so T cell genomes. Purified libraries were quantified with a Qubit 3.0 fluorometer, sized on a Bioanalyzer 2100, and re-quantified with the KAPA Library Quantification kit. Every immunoSEQ 96-well plate was sequenced on a separate single-read 150-cycle Illumina NextSeq 550 flow cell. On the study's bioinformatics: Because the immunoSEQ output included only junctional sequences and no quality scores, the filtering could not be the same as the filtering used for full-length reads. Sequences were annotated with PyIR, a Python wrapper for IgBLAST v1.9, using IMGT germline references to assign V/J genes and CDR3. Any read was removed if the V/J assignment was weak (E-value above 1e-6), the CDR3 was missing, or the read contained stop codons, out-of-frame junctions, or ambiguous translated residues. V3J clonotypes were defined as sequences sharing the same inferred V gene, J gene, and CDR3 amino acid sequence. The percentage overlap between two repertoires was calculated by dividing the number of shared unique clonotypes by the size of the smaller repertoire. Three approaches were used to assess repertoire richness: RTK rarefaction, the Chao1 estimator, and Recon v2.1 estimates of unobserved clonotypes. Generation probabilities were computed with OLGA for all TCRbeta clonotypes obtained by the gDNA method from a few donors. Drawn from immuneACCESS, this table holds only the in-frame rearrangements with V and J called that TCRdb kept. Clones are partly lost; checked studies trace under half to an unresolved V gene and leave the rest unexplained. The D gene and trimming were derived from the DNA, and the V and J assignments and clone size from that table. The table for this sample lists 2 million to 2.5 million clones; about nine tenths of them were counted only once. 0.3% to 0.45% of the sample goes to the ten largest clones.

The full study reports these points: Pairwise subsampling led to the expectation that sequencing depth would affect the degree of clonotype sharing among donors. Only blood was sampled, and tissue TCR repertoires likely differ from those in blood. Sharing across a few donors was observed for around 5% of naive CD4, about 3.2% of naive CD8, 2.3% of memory CD4, and around 0.4% of memory CD8 clonotypes. Clonotypes shared by all four sorted-subset donors showed higher generation probabilities than non-shared clonotypes. Rarefaction of sorted-subset datasets indicated incomplete sequencing despite the large sequencing depth. Because the study included only a small number of donors, the genetic and exposure-history diversity represented was limited. Larger estimated clonotype richness was generally found for naive subsets than for memory subsets.

The donors were healthy, HIV-negative adults with no recently reported acute infections or vaccinations. Every donor was a Caucasian adult residing in Nashville, Tennessee, USA. Magnetic negative selection was used to enrich CD4+ T cells, after which naive cells were positively selected on CD45RA and the negative fraction became the memory subset. Blood was obtained by leukapheresis, after which PBMCs were separated by Ficoll-Histopaque density gradient centrifugation and cryopreserved in liquid nitrogen vapor phase. Analytical flow cytometry was used to check the purity and quantity of every magnetically sorted T cell population. From each sorted fraction, genomic DNA was isolated and quantified by UV absorbance on a Nanodrop 2000c. As concerns this clone: Its target antigen remains unknown. One base away there is no much larger clone; base qualities are not given.

The receptor comes from a man in his late teens or twenties in good health. Some clones in this sample may be carry-over from other donors' samples. The chain links TRBV13 with TRBJ1-5, with 8 bases aligning to TRBD1. The sample taken for sequencing was naive CD4+ T cells from PBMCs. The cell subset or site label, read with the paper, signifies: CD45RA+ positively selected. CDR3 region: CASSGGQGYGNQPQHF. The base sequence is TGTGCCAGCAGCGGAGGACAGGGTTACGGCAATCAGCCCCAGCATTTT.